Each of the 13 T cell receptor beta chains below was sequenced from the same sample in a study of T cell clonality in common variable immunodeficiency. The repertoire was sequenced with immunoSEQ multiplex PCR; TCRdb's copy has only in-frame clones and lacks some. The sample holds around 40,000 clones, and no clone turns up only once. Sequenced input: peripheral blood mononuclear cells. The receptors here all came from a person between 18 and 75 years old in good health.

Ten or more counts support this clone. The read ends 3 residues before the CDR3 terminus; that terminus is restored from the germline J gene. The rearrangement joins TRBV7-3 to TRBJ2-3; perhaps TRBD1 as D (5 bases). In germline, CDR1 is SGHTA, CDR2 FQGTGA. Trimming removed 5 bases at V and 4 bases at J, with 10 bases between. The CDR3 is made up of 13 amino acids. The CDR3: CASSRLGPDTQYF. The part of the CDR3 DNA that was read is TGTGCCAGCAGCCGATTGGGGCCAGATACG.

This clone has ten or more counts. Sequencing ends 3 residues short of the CDR3 end; the germline J gene provides the rest. The V call is TRBV28, the J call TRBJ2-3; 11 nucleotides match TRBD1. CDR3 length: 19 amino acids. V shed 5 bases, J shed 3 bases, and the junction held 16 bases outside the gene matches. Germline V gene data show CDR1 as MDHEN and CDR2 as SYDVKM. CDR3 bases read: TGTGCCAGCAGTCCGGACAGGGGGCCAAGCTCGAACGGTACAGATACG. It encodes CASSPDRGPSSNGTDT. The entire CDR3 reads CASSPDRGPSSNGTDTQYF.

Many counts were recorded for this clone. With the read ending 3 residues before the CDR3 end, the germline J gene is used to fill in that end. The gene calls are TRBV20-1 and TRBJ2-5, with 9 bases identical to TRBD1. Per germline, CDR1 DFQATT and CDR2 SNEGSKA (reference sequence). The CDR3 runs 12 residues. The junction had 3 bases not matched to a gene; V was cut back by 5 bases and J by 5 bases. CDR3 sequence reads: CSAYGTGETQYF. Incomplete CDR3 DNA: TGCAGTGCTTATGGGACAGGGGAGACC.

This clone appeared many times. The sequence runs out 3 residues before the end of the CDR3; the remainder is reconstructed from the germline J gene. This chain uses TRBV2 with TRBJ2-7; the match to TRBD2 covers 8 bases. This CDR3 region has 16 residues. Germline assignment: CDR1 SNHLY and CDR2 FYNNEI. The V gene end was trimmed by 6 bases and the J gene end by 6 bases; junction bases not matched to a gene: 16. The CDR3 here is CASSPGLASGPFEQYF. CDR3 bases read: TGTGCCAGCAGCCCAGGGTTGGCTAGCGGGCCCTTCGAG.

This clone was seen many times. The observed sequence ends 3 residues before the CDR3 terminus, with the missing tail filled in from the germline J gene. The genes are TRBV30 and TRBJ1-2; 7 bases are a match to TRBD1. J was trimmed by 2 bases and V by 2 bases; bases with no gene match: 5. This CDR3 has 14 amino acids. The germline V gene has CDR1 GTSNPN and CDR2 SVGIG (reference sequence). The part of the CDR3 DNA that was read is TGTGCCTGGAGTCGAGGGACAGAGAACTATGGC. Translation gives CAWSRGTENYG. The entire CDR3 protein reads CAWSRGTENYGYTF.

This clone was recorded at least ten times. The read gets to within 3 residues of the CDR3 end, and the germline J gene fills in the rest. The chain employs TRBV9 and TRBJ2-1, with 7 nucleotides matching TRBD2. The germline V gene encodes CDR1 SGDLS and CDR2 YYNGEE. This CDR3 has 15 residues. The V and J ends lost 3 bases and 4 bases, in that order; junction bases with no gene match: 7. This CDR3 reads CASSEGTTSYNEQFF. The sequenced CDR3 bases are TGTGCCAGCAGCGAAGGGACTACCTCATACAATGAG.

Ten or more counts support this clone. The CDR3 end falls 3 residues outside the read, so it is completed with the germline J gene. This chain uses TRBV27 with TRBJ2-1; possible D gene TRBD2, 6 bases. CDR1 and CDR2 (germline): MNHEY, SMNVEV (reference sequence). The V and J ends lost 2 bases and 1 base respectively, with 6 bases between them. The CDR3 extends over 14 amino acids. The CDR3 sequence is CASSLGGSYNEQFF. The sequenced part of the CDR3 DNA is TGTGCCAGCAGTTTAGGGGGGTCCTACAATGAG.

This clone was detected many times. CDR3 DNA (partial): TGTGCCAGCAGTGCCAGCGGGGTCAGGGAGACC. It yields the protein CASSASGVRET. The full CDR3 sequence reads CASSASGVRETQYF. The genes are TRBV6-1 and TRBJ2-5; 7 nucleotides align to TRBD2. Read data end 3 residues before the CDR3 end; the end is taken from the germline J gene. V shed 4 bases, J shed 5 bases, and the junction held 7 bases outside the gene matches. This CDR3 has 14 amino acids. Germline CDR1 and CDR2: MNHNS and SASEGT.

At least ten counts were recorded for this clone. The observed sequence ends 3 residues before the CDR3 terminus, with the missing tail filled in from the germline J gene. Other nucleotide sequences in the sample specify the same CDR3. The chain has TRBV30 and TRBJ1-1; D unclear. The CDR3 extends over 12 amino acids. V was pared by 2 bases and J by 5 bases, with 9 bases between. The germline V gene encodes CDR1 GTSNPN and CDR2 SVGIG (reference sequence). Here the CDR3 reads CAWSPGGTEAFF. The CDR3 bases that were read are TGTGCCTGGAGTCCAGGAGGGACTGAA.

The sample holds many counts of this clone. The read comes to an end 3 residues before the CDR3 does, leaving the germline J gene to fill in the end. This chain uses TRBV12-5 with TRBJ1-4; possibly TRBD1 for D (5 bases). Germline loops: CDR1 LGHNT, CDR2 FRNRAP. CDR3 length: 15 amino acids. Between the trimmed V and J ends, which lost 0 bases and 4 bases, there was a span of 9 bases. The CDR3 reads CASGLVRGYNEKLFF. The sequenced CDR3 bases are TGTGCTAGTGGTTTGGTAAGGGGTTATAATGAAAAA.

This clone has a count of ten or more. The sequence runs out 3 residues before the end of the CDR3; the remainder is reconstructed from the germline J gene. The chain links TRBV18 to TRBJ2-2; D gene unclear. CDR3 length equals 14 residues. Germline CDR1 reads KGHSH; CDR2 reads LQKENI. The V end lost 1 base, the J end lost 2 bases, and 5 bases lay between the germline ends. CDR3 DNA (partial): TGTGCCAGCTCACCACTTACAAACACCGGGGAG. This gives the protein CASSPLTNTGE. The full CDR3 protein reads CASSPLTNTGELFF.

This clone was counted ten times or more. The read ends 3 residues before the CDR3 terminus; that terminus is restored from the germline J gene. The genes are TRBV4-2 and TRBJ2-2; TRBD2 matches at 9 bases. From germline, CDR1 is LGHNA and CDR2 YNFKEQ. J was trimmed by 6 bases and V by 0 bases; bases with no gene match: 8. CDR3 length: 17 residues. The CDR3 reads CASSQDEAGGRSGELFF. The CDR3 DNA, read in part, is TGTGCCAGCAGCCAAGATGAGGCGGGGGGGCGGTCCGGGGAG.

This clone was seen at least ten times. The read comes to an end 3 residues before the CDR3 does, leaving the germline J gene to fill in the end. The chain has TRBV7-2 and TRBJ1-1, with 7 bases matching TRBD1. CDR3 size: 13 residues. In germline, CDR1 is SGHTA, CDR2 FQGNSA. Germline trimming cut 4 bases from V and 6 bases from J; bases unmatched to any gene: 5. The CDR3 sequence: CASSSADRAEAFF. CDR3 DNA (partial): TGTGCCAGCAGCTCGGCCGACAGGGCTGAA.